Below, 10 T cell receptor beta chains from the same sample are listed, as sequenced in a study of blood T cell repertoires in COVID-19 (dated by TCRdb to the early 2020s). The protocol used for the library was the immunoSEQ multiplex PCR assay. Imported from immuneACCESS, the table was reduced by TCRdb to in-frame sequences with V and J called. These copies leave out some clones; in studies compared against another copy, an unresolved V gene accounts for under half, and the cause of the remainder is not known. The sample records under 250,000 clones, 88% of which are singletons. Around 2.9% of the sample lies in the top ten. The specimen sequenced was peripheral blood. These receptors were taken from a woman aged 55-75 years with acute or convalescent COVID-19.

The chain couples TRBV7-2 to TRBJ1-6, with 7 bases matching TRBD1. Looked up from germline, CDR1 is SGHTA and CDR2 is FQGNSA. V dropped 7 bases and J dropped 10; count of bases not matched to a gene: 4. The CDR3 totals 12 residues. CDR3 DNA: TGTGCCAGCAAGGGGGCGCGATCACCCCTCCACTTT. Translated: CASKGARSPLHF.

The DNA of the CDR3 is TGTGCCAGCAGTGAAGTAATGGTGGGGCTCTCGAGCTCTGGAAACACCATATATTTT. As protein: CASSEVMVGLSSSGNTIYF. The rearrangement links TRBV6-1 to TRBJ1-3; D perhaps matches TRBD1 (5 bases). The CDR3 spans 19 residues. Trimming left V 1 base short and J 0 bases short, with 19 bases between. The germline V gene encodes CDR1 MNHNS and CDR2 SASEGT.

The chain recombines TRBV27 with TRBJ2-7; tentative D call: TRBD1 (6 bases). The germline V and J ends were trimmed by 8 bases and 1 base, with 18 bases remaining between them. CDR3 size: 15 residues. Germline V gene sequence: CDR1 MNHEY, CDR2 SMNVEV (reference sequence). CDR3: CASGRDRTPSYEQYF. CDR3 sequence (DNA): TGTGCCAGCGGAAGAGACAGGACACCATCCTACGAGCAGTACTTC.

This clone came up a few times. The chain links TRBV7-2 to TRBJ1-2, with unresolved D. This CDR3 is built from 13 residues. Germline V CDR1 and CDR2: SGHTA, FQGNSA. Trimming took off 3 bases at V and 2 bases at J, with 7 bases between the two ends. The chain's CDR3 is CASSFAENYGYTF. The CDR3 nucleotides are TGTGCCAGCAGCTTCGCCGAGAACTATGGCTACACCTTC.

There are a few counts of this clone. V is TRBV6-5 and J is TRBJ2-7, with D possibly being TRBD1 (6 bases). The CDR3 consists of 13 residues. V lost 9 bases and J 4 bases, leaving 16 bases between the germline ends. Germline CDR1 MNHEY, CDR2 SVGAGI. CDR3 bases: TGTGCCAGTAACACAGGGTCTTCTTACGAGCAGTACTTC. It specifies CASNTGSSYEQYF.

In DNA form, the CDR3 reads TGTGCCAGCAGCCAAGCACAGGGGTACAATCAGCCCCAGCATTTT. Translating gives CASSQAQGYNQPQHF. The chain carries TRBV4-2 and TRBJ1-5, with TRBD1 matching over 7 bases. The V gene end was trimmed by 1 base and the J gene end by 3 bases; junction bases not matched to a gene: 3. The CDR3 has 15 residues. Per germline, CDR1 LGHNA and CDR2 YNFKEQ.

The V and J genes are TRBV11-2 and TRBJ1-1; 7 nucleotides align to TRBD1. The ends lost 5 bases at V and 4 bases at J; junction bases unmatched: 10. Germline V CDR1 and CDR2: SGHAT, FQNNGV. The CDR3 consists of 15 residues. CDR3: CASSGYRGGGTEAFF. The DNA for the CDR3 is TGTGCCAGCAGCGGGTACAGGGGAGGCGGCACTGAAGCTTTCTTT.

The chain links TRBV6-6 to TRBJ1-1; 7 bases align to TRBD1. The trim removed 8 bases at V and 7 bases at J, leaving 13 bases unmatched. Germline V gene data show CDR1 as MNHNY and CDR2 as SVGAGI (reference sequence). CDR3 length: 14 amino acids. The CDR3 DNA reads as TGTGCCAGCTCCGCGCATGACAGGGTCGGTGAAGCTTTCTTT. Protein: CASSAHDRVGEAFF.

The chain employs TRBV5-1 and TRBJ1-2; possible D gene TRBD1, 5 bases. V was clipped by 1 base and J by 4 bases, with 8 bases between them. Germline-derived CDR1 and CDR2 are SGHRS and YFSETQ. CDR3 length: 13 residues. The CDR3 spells CASSLQGSYGYTF. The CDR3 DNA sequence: TGCGCCAGCAGCTTGCAGGGTAGCTATGGCTACACCTTC.

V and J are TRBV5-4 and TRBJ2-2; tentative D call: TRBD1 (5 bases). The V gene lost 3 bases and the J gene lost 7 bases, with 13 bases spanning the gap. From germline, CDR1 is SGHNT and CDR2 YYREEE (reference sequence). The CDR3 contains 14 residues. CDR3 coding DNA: TGTGCCAGCAGCTCTGAGGTAGACAGCGGGGAGCTGTTTTTT. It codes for CASSSEVDSGELFF.